Listed here are 30 T cell receptor beta chains from one sample, sequenced in a study of lung T cells in sarcoidosis with Löfgren's syndrome. TCRdb reanalysed the reads using MiXCR and keeps one entry per CDR3 protein. The repertoire holds some 65,000 distinct CDR3 sequences, 21% seen once, with about 2.5% in the top ten. Sequencing was done on a sample of CD4+ T cells from PBMCs. The receptor source for this set is a human donor with sarcoidosis (Löfgren's syndrome or another form), or a control subject (not recorded which).

V and J are TRBV12-3 or TRBV12-4 and TRBJ1-2; D remains unclear. Trimming stripped 3 bases from V and 7 bases from J, with 9 bases between. This CDR3 has 12 residues. The CDR3 DNA is TGTGCCAGCAGTTTGCGGGCGGGTGGCTACACCTTC. Translation: CASSLRAGGYTF.

This clonotype has only a few counts. The chain couples TRBV7-2 to TRBJ2-7; 9 bases fit TRBD2. CDR3 length: 16 amino acids. From germline, CDR1 is SGHTA and CDR2 FQGNSA. J lost 3 bases, V lost 5 bases, and 11 bases had no gene match. CDR3 bases: TGTGCCAGCAGCCTTGTCTTTAGCGGGAGCAACTACGAGCAGTACTTC. Translation gives CASSLVFSGSNYEQYF.

This clonotype was detected only once. Germline and junction disagree at one end, which may indicate a read error. This sequence joins TRBV18 and TRBJ1-1; the D gene is possibly TRBD1 (5 bases). Germline V CDR1 and CDR2: KGHSH, LQKENI. The CDR3 totals 16 residues. The CDR3 region is CASPPQRGQMNTEAFF. CDR3 sequence (DNA): TGTGCCAGCCCACCACAAAGGGGCCAGATGAACACTGAAGCTTTCTTT.

The chain carries TRBV11-2 and TRBJ2-4, with 8 bases fitting TRBD1. This CDR3 region has 15 residues. The germline V gene encodes CDR1 SGHAT and CDR2 FQNNGV. V shed 5 bases, J shed 3 bases, and the junction held 6 bases outside the gene matches. CDR3 DNA: TGTGCCAGCAGCGACACCGACAGGGGCAAAAACATTCAGTACTTC. Translating it yields CASSDTDRGKNIQYF.

A note on this clonotype: This clone may be a read error of a much larger clone one base away. As the CDR3 is not closed by the conserved phenylalanine or tryptophan, this likely results from a read error. The chain is built from TRBV10-3 and TRBJ1-1; 8 positions match TRBD1. Germline loops: CDR1 ENHRY, CDR2 SYGVKD. Losses at the gene ends were 6 bases for V and 1 base for J; bases not matched to a gene: 4. CDR3 length: 14 amino acids. CDR3 sequence (DNA): TGTGCCATCAGCCAGGGGGCTGGGAACACTGAAGCTTTCCTT. It codes for CAISQGAGNTEAFL.

A word on this clonotype: A read error may explain this, as a much larger clone is one base away. This chain joins TRBV6-6 and TRBJ2-7; a possible D gene is TRBD1 (6 bases). Germline CDR1 is MNHNY and CDR2 is SVGAGI (reference sequence). The CDR3 loop spans 13 amino acids. Here the CDR3 reads CASSYDRTYKQYF. The CDR3 coding sequence is TGTGCCAGCAGTTACGACAGGACCTACAAGCAGTACTTC.

This clonotype was detected only a few times. The chain carries TRBV3-1 and TRBJ2-3; TRBD2 matches 12 bases. CDR3 size: 17 residues. The V segment lost 0 bases and the J segment 3 bases; nucleotides outside the gene matches: 4. Per the germline V gene, CDR1 is LGHDT and CDR2 is YNNKEL (reference sequence). Written as DNA, the CDR3 is TGTGCCAGCAGCCAAGATTCAGGGACTAGCGGGACAGATACGCAGTATTTT. It codes for CASSQDSGTSGTDTQYF.

There are a few counts of this clonotype. As DNA, the CDR3 is TGTGCCAGCAGCCAATTCGGCGATACGCAGTATTTT. Its protein is CASSQFGDTQYF. This chain links TRBV3-1 with TRBJ2-3; D gene unclear. The CDR3 sequence is 12 residues long. From germline, CDR1 is LGHDT and CDR2 YNNKEL (reference sequence). The V end lost 2 bases, the J end lost 6 bases, and 6 bases lay between the germline ends.

Concerning this clonotype itself: Just one base apart from a much larger clone, this may be a read error. The J gene is TRBJ2-7, the V gene TRBV28, with TRBD1 matching 10 bases. The germline V gene encodes CDR1 MDHEN and CDR2 SYDVKM. V trimming: 5 bases; J trimming: 6 bases; junction bases outside the gene matches: 10. The CDR3 runs 15 residues. The CDR3 sequence: CASSPRTGGRAEQYF. CDR3 nucleotide sequence: TGTGCCAGCAGTCCGCGGACAGGGGGTCGTGCCGAGCAGTACTTC. The full variable domain, rest sourced from reference TRBV28 and TRBJ2-7, is DVKVTQSSRYLVKRTGEKVFLECVQDMDHENMFWYRQDPGLGLRLIYFSYDVKMKEKGDIPEGYSVSREKKERFSLILESASTNQTSMYLCASSPRTGGRAEQYFGPGTRLTVT.

This clonotype was seen only a few times. This rearrangement joins TRBV5-1 to TRBJ2-3; 11 bases are a match to TRBD2. The CDR3 contains 15 residues. Per germline, CDR1 SGHRS and CDR2 YFSETQ. The junction had 7 bases not matched to a gene; V was cut back by 4 bases and J by 6 bases. Here the CDR3 reads CASSAGLAVSDTQYF. For the CDR3, the DNA is TGCGCCAGCAGCGCGGGACTAGCGGTATCGGATACGCAGTATTTT.

By sample share, this clonotype is medium-sized. The V gene is TRBV6-2 or TRBV6-3, the J gene TRBJ2-1; D unclear. The CDR3 covers 11 residues. Trimming took 2 bases from V and 7 from J, leaving 3 bases between them. Germline assignment: CDR1 MNHEY and CDR2 SVGEGT. The CDR3 here is CASSYRNEQFF. The CDR3 nucleotides are TGTGCCAGCAGTTACCGTAATGAGCAGTTCTTC.

Worth noting for this clonotype: One junction end does not reproduce the germline sequence, and a read error may be involved. The chain employs TRBV6-2 or TRBV6-3 and TRBJ2-6; 7 nucleotides align to TRBD2. CDR1 is MNHEY and CDR2 is SVGEGT in the germline V gene. The CDR3 consists of 18 residues. Here the CDR3 reads CASSYSKGRGPGANALTF. DNA of the CDR3: TGTGCCAGCAGTTACTCGAAGGGGAGGGGCCCTGGGGCCAACGCCCTGACTTTC.

This clonotype occurred a few times. The chain links TRBV7-2 to TRBJ2-3; 7 bases agree with TRBD2. The ends lost 6 bases at V and 4 bases at J; junction bases unmatched: 13. Germline CDR1 SGHTA, CDR2 FQGNSA. The CDR3 totals 16 residues. For the CDR3, the DNA is TGTGCCAGCAGACCCACAATTGCGGGAGTGGCAGATACGCAGTATTTT. It codes for CASRPTIAGVADTQYF.

The chain recombines TRBV7-6 with TRBJ1-4; D is perhaps TRBD1 (5 bases). In germline, CDR1 is SGHVS, CDR2 FNYEAQ. Deletions cut 5 bases from V and 0 bases from J, with 13 bases between. CDR3 length: 16 residues. CDR3 loop: CASSLHGAATNEKLFF. The CDR3 nucleotides read TGTGCCAGCAGCCTTCATGGGGCAGCAACTAATGAAAAACTGTTTTTT.

Concerning this clonotype itself: This may arise from a read error, as a much more abundant clone is one base away. V usage is TRBV20-1 and J usage is TRBJ1-1, with unresolved D. CDR1 is DFQATT, CDR2 SNEGSKA, per germline (reference sequence). V lost 7 bases, J lost 1 base, and 7 bases lay in between. The CDR3 extends over 11 amino acids. CDR3 in amino acids: CSGAENTEAFF. CDR3 DNA sequence: TGCAGTGGGGCGGAGAACACTGAAGCTTTCTTT.

The chain uses TRBV4-1 and TRBJ2-1; TRBD1 matches at 7 bases. V dropped 0 bases and J dropped 5; count of bases not matched to a gene: 10. This CDR3 has 17 amino acids. The germline V gene encodes CDR1 MGHRA and CDR2 YSYEKL. The DNA of the CDR3 is TGCGCCAGCAGCCAAGATTGGGCGGCAGGGGGTCACAATGAGCAGTTCTTC. Translation: CASSQDWAAGGHNEQFF.

This clonotype occurred a few times. This chain's CDR3 is CAISTTARDSENIQYF. CDR3 coding DNA: TGTGCCATCAGTACCACGGCACGGGACAGCGAAAACATTCAGTACTTC. The chain recombines TRBV10-3 with TRBJ2-4; TRBD1 aligns across 7 bases. The CDR3 sequence is 16 residues long. Germline loops: CDR1 ENHRY, CDR2 SYGVKD. J gave up 5 bases and V 5 bases, and 12 bases lay outside the gene matches.

DNA for the CDR3: TGCGCCAGCAGCCAAGAGAGGGGTGACTACAATGAGCAGTTCTTC. This encodes CASSQERGDYNEQFF. The chain carries TRBV4-3 and TRBJ2-1, with D perhaps assigned TRBD1 or TRBD2 (5 bases each). The CDR3 length is 15 residues. Per the germline V gene, CDR1 is LGHNA and CDR2 is YSLEER. V was cut by 0 bases and J by 3 bases, with 9 bases left in between.

This clonotype was observed at least ten times. J is TRBJ1-2 and V is TRBV7-2; D not certain. V shed 5 bases and J shed 5 bases, with 18 bases lying between them. Per germline, CDR1 SGHTA and CDR2 FQGNSA. The CDR3 is 15 amino acids. The CDR3 DNA is TGTGCCAGCAGCCCCCCCCCCGGAGCAGCTTATGGCTACACCTTC. It specifies CASSPPPGAAYGYTF.

This clonotype occurred many times. J is TRBJ2-3 and V is TRBV7-9; 9 bases agree with TRBD1. With V trimmed by 5 bases and J by 6 bases, 9 bases remained unmatched. The germline V gene has CDR1 SEHNR and CDR2 FQNEAQ (reference sequence). The CDR3 covers 15 residues. DNA of the CDR3: TGTGCCAGCAGCGTCCGGGACAGGGCTGTTGATACGCAGTATTTT. It specifies CASSVRDRAVDTQYF. Full variable domain (rest looked up from reference TRBV7-9 and TRBJ2-3): DTGVSQNPRHKITKRGQNVTFRCDPISEHNRLYWYRQTLGQGPEFLTYFQNEAQLEKSRLLSDRFSAERPKGSFSTLEIQRTEQGDSAMYLCASSVRDRAVDTQYFGPGTRLTVL.

The V and J genes are TRBV11-1 and TRBJ2-3; D might be TRBD1 (5 bases). The germline V and J ends were trimmed by 2 bases and 0 bases, with 12 bases remaining between them. The germline V gene encodes CDR1 SGHAT and CDR2 FQDESV (reference sequence). CDR3 length equals 16 residues. The CDR3 region is CASSLWATESTDTQYF. The DNA for the CDR3 is TGTGCCAGCAGCTTATGGGCGACAGAAAGCACAGATACGCAGTATTTT.

The J gene is TRBJ1-4, the V gene TRBV28; 7 bases agree with TRBD1. The V gene's germline CDR1 is MDHEN and CDR2 SYDVKM. CDR3 length: 15 residues. The V gene end was trimmed by 4 bases and the J gene end by 8 bases; junction bases not matched to a gene: 10. The CDR3 DNA is TGTGCCAGCAGTTCACGACAGGGCGGAGCGGAAAAACTGTTTTTT. Its translation is CASSSRQGGAEKLFF.

The sample holds many counts of this clonotype. This chain uses TRBV20-1 with TRBJ2-7, with a possible D match to TRBD1 (5 bases). Deletions cut 3 bases from V and 3 bases from J, with 9 bases between. This CDR3 comprises 12 residues. CDR1 is DFQATT and CDR2 is SNEGSKA in the germline V gene (reference sequence). The CDR3 nucleotides read TGCAGTGCTAGGCCAGGGTACTACGAGCAGTACTTC. Its protein product is CSARPGYYEQYF.

This clonotype was seen repeatedly, ten times or more. This sequence joins TRBV5-4 and TRBJ2-7, with TRBD1 matching 10 bases. Germline values: CDR1 SGHNT, CDR2 YYREEE (reference sequence). The V segment lost 3 bases and the J segment 2 bases; nucleotides outside the gene matches: 5. The CDR3 is 15 residues long. The CDR3 region is CASSSGTGATYEQYF. In nucleotides, the CDR3 is TGTGCCAGCAGCTCCGGGACAGGGGCTACCTACGAGCAGTACTTC.

This clonotype was detected many times. The chain combines TRBV20-1 with TRBJ2-1; the match to TRBD2 covers 10 bases. Germline CDR1 DFQATT, CDR2 SNEGSKA (reference sequence). V lost 7 bases and J lost 9; bases outside the gene matches: 3. The CDR3 loop spans 11 amino acids. The CDR3 sequence: CSVGTSVEQFF. In DNA form, the CDR3 reads TGCAGTGTCGGGACTAGCGTTGAGCAGTTCTTC.

The table lists this clonotype with many counts. This chain connects TRBV20-1 to TRBJ2-1; 14 nucleotides agree with TRBD2. The J segment lost 2 bases and the V segment lost 5 bases, leaving 2 bases of the junction unmatched. Germline V gene sequence: CDR1 DFQATT, CDR2 SNEGSKA (reference sequence). The CDR3 loop spans 15 amino acids. CDR3 DNA: TGCAGTGCTCCGGGACTAGCGGGGGCCTACAATGAGCAGTTCTTC. Its protein product is CSAPGLAGAYNEQFF.

With respect to this clonotype: A much bigger clone sits one base away, suggesting this may be a read error. This chain uses TRBV28 with TRBJ2-5; tentatively, D is TRBD2 (5 bases). Trimming stripped 6 bases from V and 9 bases from J, with 20 bases between. From germline, CDR1 is MDHEN and CDR2 SYDVKM. This CDR3 has 14 amino acids. The CDR3: CASRLGLRLESQYF. DNA of the CDR3: TGTGCCAGCAGACTAGGGCTCAGGCTGGAGTCCCAGTACTTC.

The chain recombines TRBV20-1 with TRBJ2-7; D possibly matches TRBD1 or TRBD2 (5 bases each). V was trimmed by 6 bases and J by 6 bases, leaving 21 bases between them. The CDR3 has 14 amino acids. CDR1 is DFQATT, CDR2 SNEGSKA, per germline (reference sequence). The DNA for the CDR3 is TGCAGTGCAGTGACAGCTAGCAATCTACGCGAGCAGTACGTC. It encodes CSAVTASNLREQYV.

The chain is built from TRBV19 and TRBJ1-2; no definite D call. This CDR3 has 15 residues. Germline V gives CDR1 LNHDA, CDR2 SQIVND (reference sequence). Trimming shortened V by 4 bases and J by 4 bases, and 16 bases separated the two germline ends. The CDR3 sequence: CASSTPTHPGYGYTF. CDR3 DNA: TGTGCCAGTAGTACTCCGACACATCCCGGCTATGGCTACACCTTC.

This clonotype turned up a few times. This sequence joins TRBV18 and TRBJ2-1, with D uncertain. V lost 2 bases to trimming and J lost 8 bases, with 10 bases between them. The germline V gene has CDR1 KGHSH and CDR2 LQKENI. The CDR3 is 13 residues long. CDR3 sequence reads: CASSPVSYDEQFF. The CDR3 DNA follows: TGTGCCAGCTCACCAGTCTCATACGATGAGCAGTTCTTC.